The 13 T cell receptor beta chains below come from one sample, sequenced in a study of shared clonotypes between healthy human individuals (TCRdb year 2020). The library was prepared using the immunoSEQ multiplex PCR assay. TCRdb re-hosts the immuneACCESS table, in-frame sequences only. Its copies lack some clones; in the studies checked, an unresolved V gene accounts for under half of them, and the cause for the rest is not known. The sample table shows 2.3 million or so clones, and more than 85% are seen once. The ten largest make up under 0.45% of the sample. The sequencing sample was made of naive CD4+ T cells from PBMCs. The label giving this sample's cell subset or site can be read as: CD45RA+ positively selected. The receptors here all came from a man aged 18 to 30 in good health. Some clones in this sample may be carry-over from other donors' samples.

V and J are TRBV5-1 and TRBJ2-5; the match to TRBD1 covers 10 bases. Germline assignment: CDR1 SGHRS and CDR2 YFSETQ. The V gene end was trimmed by 3 bases and the J gene end by 5 bases; junction bases not matched to a gene: 7. This CDR3 has 15 residues. The CDR3 sequence is CASSWLWTGGETQYF. CDR3 sequence (DNA): TGCGCCAGCAGCTGGCTGTGGACAGGGGGGGAGACCCAGTACTTC.

To note about this clone: Different DNA sequences within this sample yield the same CDR3. The chain employs TRBV11-2 and TRBJ2-7, with a tentative D call TRBD1 (5 bases). CDR1 is SGHAT, CDR2 FQNNGV, per germline. V was pared by 0 bases and J by 5 bases, with 5 bases between. The CDR3 is 12 residues long. The DNA of the CDR3 is TGTGCCAGCAGCTTAGACAGGGACGAGCAGTACTTC. This gives the protein CASSLDRDEQYF.

DNA for the CDR3: TGTGCCAGCAGCTCGTTTTCGACCTTGGAGCAGTACTTC. It yields the protein CASSSFSTLEQYF. This chain links TRBV7-2 with TRBJ2-7; D gene unclear. Trimming stripped 4 bases from V and 7 bases from J, with 14 bases between. Per germline, CDR1 SGHTA and CDR2 FQGNSA. CDR3 length: 13 residues.

This clone was recorded a few times. The sample has other DNA sequences that encode this CDR3 too. The chain is built from TRBV6-1 and TRBJ1-5, with a possible D match to TRBD1 (6 bases). The CDR3 sequence is 12 residues long. The V and J ends lost 6 bases and 4 bases respectively, with 7 bases between them. Per germline, CDR1 MNHNS and CDR2 SASEGT. Here the CDR3 DNA reads TGTGCCAGCAGGGACAGTAATCAGCCCCAGCATTTT. Protein product: CASRDSNQPQHF.

The rearrangement joins TRBV28 to TRBJ2-7; D not certain. The germline CDR1 and CDR2 sequences are MDHEN and SYDVKM. This CDR3 comprises 14 residues. V shed 6 bases and J shed 2 bases, with 14 bases lying between them. The CDR3 here is CASRKAPATYEQYF. CDR3 in DNA: TGTGCCAGCAGGAAAGCCCCGGCTACCTACGAGCAGTACTTC.

The chain links TRBV28 to TRBJ1-3; D gene uncertain. V was shortened by 6 bases and J by 7 bases, with 13 bases between the two germline ends. The germline CDR1 and CDR2 sequences are MDHEN and SYDVKM. This CDR3 is 13 amino acids long. CDR3 sequence (DNA): TGTGCCAGCAGCCTACTTGCAGAGAACACCATATATTTT. This codes for CASSLLAENTIYF.

The CDR3 sequence is CASSNWFEKLFF. The CDR3 nucleotides read TGTGCCAGCAGCAATTGGTTTGAAAAACTGTTTTTT. V gene TRBV21-1 combines with J gene TRBJ1-4. TRBV21-1 is classified as a pseudogene. The CDR3 runs 12 residues.

J is TRBJ2-1 and V is TRBV7-9, with 14 nucleotides matching TRBD2. Per germline, CDR1 SEHNR and CDR2 FQNEAQ (reference sequence). The CDR3 loop spans 16 amino acids. Trimming took 4 bases from V and 4 from J; bases not matched to a gene: 3. Here the CDR3 reads CASSSRLAGGYNEQFF. CDR3 sequence (DNA): TGTGCCAGCAGCTCCCGACTAGCGGGAGGGTACAATGAGCAGTTCTTC.

This chain uses TRBV7-2 with TRBJ1-4, with a possible D match to TRBD1 (5 bases). The V end lost 5 bases, the J end lost 4 bases, and 14 bases lay between the germline ends. CDR3 length: 15 amino acids. In germline, CDR1 is SGHTA, CDR2 FQGNSA. This chain's CDR3 is CASSLGSGLNEKLFF. For the CDR3, the DNA is TGTGCCAGCAGCCTAGGGTCGGGGCTTAATGAAAAACTGTTTTTT.

The genes are TRBV27 and TRBJ2-1, with TRBD2 as a possible D gene (6 bases). The CDR3 is made up of 14 amino acids. Per germline, CDR1 MNHEY and CDR2 SMNVEV (reference sequence). Trimming shortened V by 8 bases and J by 5 bases, and 16 bases separated the two germline ends. CDR3 bases: TGTGCCAGCTCTCGACTAGGGACCCACAATGAGCAGTTCTTC. Translation: CASSRLGTHNEQFF.

With respect to this clone: Other DNA sequences in the sample encode the same CDR3. The CDR3 bases are TGTGCCAGTAATGACCGGGGTAGCAATCAGCCCCAGCATTTT. The encoded protein is CASNDRGSNQPQHF. This rearrangement joins TRBV19 to TRBJ1-5; no definite D call. Trimming shortened V by 7 bases and J by 0 bases, and 10 bases separated the two germline ends. CDR1 is LNHDA and CDR2 is SQIVND in the germline V gene (reference sequence). This CDR3 has 14 amino acids. The whole variable domain, filled in from reference TRBV19 and TRBJ1-5, reads DGGITQSPKYLFRKEGQNVTLSCEQNLNHDAMYWYRQDPGQGLRLIYYSQIVNDFQKGDIAEGYSVSREKKESFPLTVTSAQKNPTAFYLCASNDRGSNQPQHFGDGTRLSIL.

The J gene is TRBJ2-7, the V gene TRBV4-1; TRBD1 agrees at 10 bases. Unmatched junction bases numbered 11, after V lost 3 bases and J lost 12 bases. Germline V gene sequence: CDR1 MGHRA, CDR2 YSYEKL. The CDR3 is 14 residues long. CDR3 sequence (DNA): TGCGCCAGCAGCCACCCGGGACAGGGGTTCCTCCGGTACTTC. This codes for CASSHPGQGFLRYF.

In the case of this clone: This specimen includes other DNA sequences encoding the same CDR3. CDR3 in DNA: TGTGCCAGCTCACCGAACAGCAGTGGAAACACCATATATTTT. This sequence encodes CASSPNSSGNTIYF. The rearrangement uses TRBV18 and TRBJ1-3; D remains unclear. The V gene's germline CDR1 is KGHSH and CDR2 LQKENI. Trimming removed 3 bases at V and 3 bases at J, with 9 bases between. The CDR3 consists of 14 residues.